A selection of T cell receptor beta chains follows, all from one sample in a study of T cells in Graves' hyperthyroidism and ophthalmopathy. TCRdb re-called the multiplex PCR reads through MiXCR, storing one row per CDR3 protein. The data show 300,000 to 400,000 distinct CDR3 sequences, around 13% seen once. The sequenced sample was blood. Source of these receptors: a woman aged 25 to 39 with Graves' hyperthyroidism. The CDR3 runs from the conserved cysteine through the conserved F or W. D genes are given only for firm matches. Clone sizes are given selectively: once, few, many, or a class where the clone is expanded.

V: TRBV14
size: .
D: TRBD1
J: TRBJ2-7
CDR3: CASSKRTGGYDEQYF
DNA: TGTGCCAGCAGCAAGCGGACAGGGGGTTACGACGAGCAGTACTTC

V: TRBV7-8
size: many
D: .
J: TRBJ2-3
CDR3: CASSLAGANTDTQYF
DNA: TGTGCCAGCAGCTTAGCAGGGGCTAACACAGATACGCAGTATTTT

V: TRBV30
size: few
D: TRBD2
J: TRBJ2-1
CDR3: CAWSVLTSDYNEQFF
DNA: TGTGCCTGGAGTGTACTGACTAGCGACTACAATGAGCAGTTCTTC

V: TRBV11-1
size: many
D: .
J: TRBJ2-3
CDR3: CASSARQGMGSDTQYF
DNA: TGTGCCAGCAGCGCCCGTCAGGGGATGGGCTCAGATACGCAGTATTTT

V: TRBV3-1
size: .
D: .
J: TRBJ1-5
CDR3: CASNAGGGNQPQHF
DNA: TGTGCCAGCAATGCGGGGGGAGGGAATCAGCCCCAGCATTTT

V: TRBV19
size: .
D: .
J: TRBJ1-1
CDR3: CASSKRGASEAFF
DNA: TGTGCCAGTAGTAAGAGGGGTGCCTCTGAAGCTTTCTTT

V: TRBV5-4
size: few
D: .
J: TRBJ2-3
CDR3: CASTFDSHTDTQYF
DNA: TGTGCCAGCACCTTTGATTCGCACACAGATACGCAGTATTTT

V: TRBV5-6
size: few
D: TRBD1
J: TRBJ2-3
CDR3: CASTQDRAKHGTWRDTQYF
DNA: TGTGCCAGCACCCAGGACAGGGCGAAACACGGGACTTGGAGGGATACGCAGTATTTT

V: TRBV12-3/TRBV12-4
size: many
D: .
J: TRBJ2-2
CDR3: CASSGQLNTGELFF
DNA: TGTGCCAGCAGCGGACAGCTGAACACCGGGGAGCTGTTTTTT

V: TRBV2
size: many
D: .
J: TRBJ2-2
CDR3: CASSTRSGSTGELFF
DNA: TGTGCCAGCAGTACCAGATCCGGATCCACCGGGGAGCTGTTTTTT

V: TRBV5-1
size: few
D: .
J: TRBJ2-6
CDR3: CASSSGSSGANVLTF
DNA: TGCGCCAGCAGCTCCGGGTCCTCTGGGGCCAACGTCCTGACTTTC

V: TRBV28
size: many
D: .
J: TRBJ1-5
CDR3: CASSSPGPSNQPQHF
DNA: TGTGCCAGCAGTTCGCCAGGGCCTAGCAATCAGCCCCAGCATTTT

V: TRBV28
size: many
D: .
J: TRBJ1-2
CDR3: CASSLAPKRGSNYGYTF
DNA: TGTGCCAGCAGTTTGGCCCCTAAAAGGGGCTCTAACTATGGCTACACCTTC

V: TRBV4-1
size: few
D: .
J: TRBJ1-2
CDR3: CASSQVGGNGYGYTF
DNA: TGCGCCAGCAGCCAAGTCGGTGGGAATGGCTATGGCTACACCTTC

V: TRBV19
size: .
D: TRBD2
J: TRBJ2-1
CDR3: CASTPLAGVHNEQFF
DNA: TGTGCCAGTACCCCACTAGCGGGAGTACACAATGAGCAGTTCTTC

V: TRBV27
size: .
D: .
J: TRBJ2-4
CDR3: CVAGTSGKNIQYF
DNA: TGTGTCGCCGGGACCTCGGGCAAAAACATTCAGTACTTC